The 29 T cell receptor beta chains below come from one sample, sequenced in a study of post-analysis software for immune sequencing data. Study conclusions and caveats: With TRBV5-6, TRBV5-1 and TRBV20-1 included, about five TRBV segments were more frequent in patients than in controls.

Their cognate antigens are unknown. cDNA libraries of TCR beta carried unique molecular identifiers. TCRdb analysed the PCR reads with MiXCR anew, one entry per CDR3 protein. Of around 770,000 distinct CDR3 sequences in the sample, roughly 46% were seen once. The specimen was blood. The origin of the receptors is a girl between 5 and 17 years old with multiple sclerosis.

This clonotype was observed a few times. The CDR3 nucleotides are TGTGCCAGCAGCCCCGCGATGGGGGCAGATACGCAGTATTTT. Its translation is CASSPAMGADTQYF. V is TRBV9 and J is TRBJ2-3, with D perhaps assigned TRBD1 or TRBD2 (5 bases each). CDR1 and CDR2 from the germline V gene are SGDLS and YYNGEE. The V end lost 4 bases, the J end lost 4 bases, and 13 bases lay between the germline ends. This CDR3 region has 14 residues.

This rearrangement joins TRBV6-6 to TRBJ2-3, with a weak D call TRBD2 (6 bases). In germline, CDR1 is MNHNY, CDR2 SVGAGI (reference sequence). V was trimmed by 4 bases and J by 0 bases, leaving 14 bases between them. The CDR3 sequence is 16 residues long. CDR3 loop: CASSSPLAASTDTQYF. The CDR3 bases are TGTGCCAGCAGTTCACCCTTAGCGGCTAGCACAGATACGCAGTATTTT.

V and J are TRBV28 and TRBJ2-7; D remains unclear. Trimming removed 6 bases at V and 2 bases at J, with 8 bases between. This CDR3 region has 12 residues. The germline CDR1 and CDR2 sequences are MDHEN and SYDVKM. The CDR3 region is CASRPDTYEQYF. Here the CDR3 DNA reads TGTGCCAGCAGGCCTGATACCTACGAGCAGTACTTC.

This clonotype was counted between two and nine times. The chain joins TRBV5-1 to TRBJ2-7; tentatively, D is TRBD1 or TRBD2 (5 bases each). Trimming cost V 0 bases and J 3 bases, with 10 bases left between them. Germline-derived CDR1 and CDR2 are SGHRS and YFSETQ. The CDR3 length is 14 residues. CDR3 sequence reads: CASSLDGAGYEQYF. The CDR3 DNA sequence: TGCGCCAGCAGCTTGGATGGGGCGGGCTACGAGCAGTACTTC.

The chain has TRBV9 and TRBJ1-5; TRBD1 aligns across 7 bases. The CDR3 sequence is 15 residues long. CDR1 SGDLS and CDR2 YYNGEE come from the germline V gene. Trimming at V came to 0 bases and at J to 3 bases, leaving 3 bases not matched to a gene. CDR3 amino acids: CASSVGQGDNQPQHF. The CDR3 coding sequence is TGTGCCAGCAGCGTAGGACAGGGTGACAATCAGCCCCAGCATTTT.

This clonotype has just a few counts. J is TRBJ2-7 and V is TRBV20-1; no firm D call. The CDR3 consists of 13 residues. V lost 8 bases to trimming and J lost 5 bases, with 19 bases between them. Per the germline V gene, CDR1 is DFQATT and CDR2 is SNEGSKA (reference sequence). The DNA for the CDR3 is TGCAGTCCCGTTAGTGTGGCGGCTCACGAGCAGTACTTC. Translated, it gives CSPVSVAAHEQYF.

The V call is TRBV12-3 or TRBV12-4, the J call TRBJ2-6, with TRBD1 identical over 9 bases. Trimming cost V 5 bases and J 0 bases; bases outside gene matches: 5. The CDR3 is 17 residues long. The CDR3 coding sequence is TGTGCCAGCAGTAAACAGGGGGCTCTCTCTGGGGCCAACGTCCTGACTTTC. It codes for CASSKQGALSGANVLTF.

The chain has TRBV4-2 and TRBJ2-7; possible D gene TRBD2, 6 bases. The CDR3 runs 17 residues. Germline V gene lookup returns CDR1 LGHNA and CDR2 YNFKEQ. V lost 2 bases to trimming and J lost 6 bases, with 23 bases between them. The CDR3 loop is CASSQHDLALGLSEQYF. CDR3 DNA: TGTGCCAGCAGCCAACACGATCTAGCGTTGGGTTTGAGCGAGCAGTACTTC.

The CDR3 nucleotides read TGTGCCAGCAGTTTAATGGGGACTAGCGGGATCGGTGAGCAGTTCTTC. Translated: CASSLMGTSGIGEQFF. V is TRBV12-3 or TRBV12-4 and J is TRBJ2-1; TRBD2 aligns across 13 bases. V dropped 2 bases and J dropped 9; count of bases not matched to a gene: 7. CDR3 size: 16 residues.

The chain links TRBV5-1 to TRBJ2-7; the match to TRBD1 covers 7 bases. From germline, CDR1 is SGHRS and CDR2 YFSETQ. There are 14 residues in the CDR3. The trim removed 4 bases at V and 2 bases at J, leaving 6 bases unmatched. The CDR3 reads CASSKGDSPYEQYF. The CDR3 nucleotides read TGCGCCAGCAGCAAAGGGGACAGTCCCTACGAGCAGTACTTC.

This clonotype was seen only once. The rearrangement uses TRBV9 and TRBJ1-2, with D perhaps matching TRBD1 (5 bases). There are 15 residues in the CDR3. CDR1 is SGDLS and CDR2 is YYNGEE in the germline V gene. V lost 0 bases, J lost 5 bases, and 14 bases lay in between. The CDR3 region is CASSVGLGTSYGYTF. In DNA form, the CDR3 reads TGTGCCAGCAGCGTAGGGTTAGGGACGTCTTATGGCTACACCTTC.

V and J are TRBV29-1 and TRBJ2-3; possibly TRBD2 for D (6 bases). Germline V gene data show CDR1 as SQVTM and CDR2 as ANQGSEA. This CDR3 region has 13 residues. V gave up 8 bases and J gave up 0 bases, with 12 bases separating them. CDR3 sequence: CSMEEGSTDTQYF. CDR3 bases: TGCAGCATGGAGGAGGGGAGCACAGATACGCAGTATTTT.

The genes are TRBV12-3 or TRBV12-4 and TRBJ2-7; a weak D match, TRBD2 (6 bases). The germline V and J ends were trimmed by 3 bases and 10 bases, with 13 bases remaining between them. The CDR3 contains 12 residues. CDR3 loop: CASSLVAAAQYF. The CDR3 nucleotides read TGTGCCAGCAGTTTGGTAGCGGCGGCCCAGTACTTC.

This clonotype was observed a handful of times. V and J are TRBV7-9 and TRBJ2-7; 10 bases agree with TRBD2. In germline, CDR1 is SEHNR, CDR2 FQNEAQ (reference sequence). The CDR3 totals 15 residues. The V gene end was trimmed by 5 bases and the J gene end by 5 bases; junction bases not matched to a gene: 9. CDR3 sequence (DNA): TGTGCCAGCAGCCCCTTAAGCGGGAGGGTCGACGAGCAGTACTTC. It codes for CASSPLSGRVDEQYF.

The chain is built from TRBV11-2 and TRBJ2-7; D uncertain. This CDR3 comprises 16 residues. The V end lost 1 base, the J end lost 0 bases, and 13 bases lay between the germline ends. The germline V gene encodes CDR1 SGHAT and CDR2 FQNNGV. This chain's CDR3 is CASSLGVRRVSYEQYF. CDR3 DNA: TGTGCCAGCAGCTTAGGAGTGCGGAGAGTCTCCTACGAGCAGTACTTC.

This clonotype was detected a few times. The chain employs TRBV4-3 and TRBJ1-4; D is ambiguous. With 3 bases removed from V and 8 bases from J, the gap between germline ends came to 10 bases. There are 13 residues in the CDR3. Germline V CDR1 and CDR2: LGHNA, YSLEER. The DNA for the CDR3 is TGCGCCAGCAGCCAGCGGGGAGAAGAAAAACTGTTTTTT. Protein: CASSQRGEEKLFF.

The chain joins TRBV6-6 to TRBJ2-5; TRBD2 matches 8 bases. The V gene's germline CDR1 is MNHNY and CDR2 SVGAGI (reference sequence). The trim removed 2 bases at V and 4 bases at J, leaving 0 bases unmatched. The CDR3 loop spans 13 amino acids. The CDR3 protein is CASSYTSGETQYF. CDR3 DNA sequence: TGTGCCAGCAGTTACACTAGCGGAGAGACCCAGTACTTC.

This clonotype occurred a few times. The rearrangement uses TRBV4-2 and TRBJ1-2; D is unclear. The CDR3 contains 16 residues. The V and J ends lost 0 bases and 2 bases respectively, with 13 bases between them. Per germline, CDR1 LGHNA and CDR2 YNFKEQ. CDR3 in DNA: TGTGCCAGCAGCCAAGATGCGAGGGAACGGAACTATGGCTACACCTTC. This gives the protein CASSQDARERNYGYTF.

The chain employs TRBV20-1 and TRBJ2-1, with 11 bases that match TRBD2. Germline CDR1 is DFQATT and CDR2 is SNEGSKA (reference sequence). With V trimmed by 5 bases and J by 3 bases, 6 bases remained unmatched. The CDR3 is 15 residues long. CDR3 protein: CSAVPGLAVYNEQFF. The CDR3, as DNA: TGCAGTGCTGTCCCGGGACTAGCGGTCTACAATGAGCAGTTCTTC.

This clonotype was counted a few times. This chain links TRBV7-9 with TRBJ2-3; 7 positions agree with TRBD2. The trim removed 9 bases at V and 5 bases at J, leaving 2 bases unmatched. Germline V gene data show CDR1 as SEHNR and CDR2 as FQNEAQ (reference sequence). The CDR3 covers 11 residues. The CDR3 is CARLAGDTQYF. Written as DNA, the CDR3 is TGTGCCAGATTAGCGGGAGATACGCAGTATTTT.

The CDR3 spells CASSSSGTGSRNQPQHF. Written as DNA, the CDR3 is TGTGCCAGCAGTTCTTCCGGGACAGGGTCGAGAAATCAGCCCCAGCATTTT. The chain recombines TRBV6-5 with TRBJ1-5, with 9 bases identical to TRBD1. Germline-derived CDR1 and CDR2 are MNHEY and SVGAGI. With 4 bases clipped from V and 4 bases from J, the junction kept 11 bases outside the gene matches. This CDR3 region has 17 residues.

V is TRBV5-1 and J is TRBJ2-7, with TRBD2 as a possible D gene (7 bases). The J call may be faulty, since TRBJ2-5 better matches the DNA end. Germline CDR1 is SGHRS and CDR2 is YFSETQ. CDR3 size: 14 residues. CDR3 amino acids: CASSSGGLGETQYF. Written as DNA, the CDR3 is TGCGCCAGCTCTTCCGGGGGGCTGGGTGAGACCCAGTACTTC.

V usage is TRBV12-3 or TRBV12-4 and J usage is TRBJ2-3; no firm D call. Trimming pared 5 bases from V and 4 bases from J, leaving 16 bases between. The CDR3 has 15 amino acids. CDR3 DNA sequence: TGTGCCAGCAGTGTAGGCCGAGTGAGCGCAGATACGCAGTATTTT. This gives the protein CASSVGRVSADTQYF.

This clonotype was counted at least ten times. This chain connects TRBV7-3 to TRBJ2-4; D is possibly TRBD2 (6 bases). The CDR3 is 15 amino acids. V was cut by 2 bases and J by 0 bases, with 8 bases left in between. Per the germline V gene, CDR1 is SGHTA and CDR2 is FQGTGA. CDR3 protein: CASSLGGVAKNIQYF. The CDR3 DNA is TGTGCCAGCAGCTTAGGAGGGGTAGCCAAAAACATTCAGTACTTC.

J is TRBJ2-7 and V is TRBV12-3 or TRBV12-4; 7 positions match TRBD2. The CDR3 has 16 amino acids. V lost 5 bases to trimming and J lost 3 bases; unmatched junction nucleotides: 13. DNA for the CDR3: TGTGCCAGCAGTGTGCACTATCGGGACTACCACTACGAGCAGTACTTC. Its protein product is CASSVHYRDYHYEQYF.

The chain employs TRBV20-1 and TRBJ2-3; the match to TRBD1 covers 9 bases. V shed 2 bases and J 7 bases; nucleotides not matched to a gene: 10. This CDR3 region has 15 residues. Germline lookup yields CDR1 DFQATT and CDR2 SNEGSKA (reference sequence). The DNA for the CDR3 is TGCAGTGCTAGACCCAGTCCGGGACAGGGAAATACGCAGTATTTT. It is translated as CSARPSPGQGNTQYF.

This clonotype was counted between two and nine times. The V and J genes are TRBV12-3 or TRBV12-4 and TRBJ2-4; no reliable D call. The assigned J gene may be wrong: the sequence end matches TRBJ2-7 better. This CDR3 contains 14 residues. CDR3 residues: CASSLDSLGNEQYF. DNA for the CDR3: TGTGCCAGCAGTTTAGACAGCCTCGGAAACGAGCAGTACTTC.

The V gene is TRBV9, the J gene TRBJ2-6; possibly TRBD1 for D (6 bases). The CDR3 has 17 amino acids. V lost 2 bases, J lost 0 bases, and 12 bases lay in between. Germline CDR1 SGDLS, CDR2 YYNGEE. The CDR3 DNA follows: TGTGCCAGCAGCGTGGGACACCGGAACTCTGGGGCCAACGTCCTGACTTTC. Translated, it gives CASSVGHRNSGANVLTF.

This clonotype is a singleton in its sample. This chain joins TRBV20-1 and TRBJ2-5; 14 bases agree with TRBD2. The V segment lost 2 bases and the J segment 4 bases; nucleotides outside the gene matches: 12. Germline V gene data show CDR1 as DFQATT and CDR2 as SNEGSKA (reference sequence). This CDR3 has 18 residues. The CDR3 reads CSARLPRGTSGSRETQYF. The CDR3 DNA is TGCAGTGCTAGATTACCGCGTGGGACTAGCGGGAGTAGAGAGACCCAGTACTTC.